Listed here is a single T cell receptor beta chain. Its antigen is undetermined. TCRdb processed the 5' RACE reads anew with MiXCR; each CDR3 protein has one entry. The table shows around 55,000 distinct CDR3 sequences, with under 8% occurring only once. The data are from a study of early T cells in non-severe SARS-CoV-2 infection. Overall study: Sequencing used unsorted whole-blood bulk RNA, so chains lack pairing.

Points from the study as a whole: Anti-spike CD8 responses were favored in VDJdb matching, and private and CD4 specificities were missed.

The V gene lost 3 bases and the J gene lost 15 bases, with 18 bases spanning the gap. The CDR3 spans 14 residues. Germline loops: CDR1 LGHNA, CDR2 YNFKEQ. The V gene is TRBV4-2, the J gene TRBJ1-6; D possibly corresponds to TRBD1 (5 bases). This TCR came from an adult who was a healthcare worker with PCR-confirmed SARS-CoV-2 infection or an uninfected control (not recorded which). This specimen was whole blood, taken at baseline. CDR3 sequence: CASSHRDGQINLHF. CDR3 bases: TGTGCCAGCAGCCACCGGGACGGACAAATAAACCTCCACTTT.